Below, 24 T cell receptor beta chains from the same sample are listed, as sequenced in a study of CXCR3-negative and CXCR3-positive naive CD8 T cells. Study-level points and caveats: CXCR3-positive naive cells had TRB CDR3s that were more hydrophobic than CXCR3-negative naive cells had.

Libraries of TRB cDNA were made by 5' RACE and carried UMIs. Using the 5' RACE reads, TCRdb records one entry per CDR3 protein without DNA. This sample's table has under 150,000 distinct CDR3 sequences. No antigen is known for these receptors. The sample taken for sequencing was naive CXCR3+ CD8+ T cells from blood. Subset of the sample: CD45RO-CCR7+CD27+CD95- naive CD8+ T cells expressing CXCR3 (TNR3+). The source is a human donor in good health. Some clones in this sample may be carry-over from other donors' samples.

The J gene is TRBJ2-2, the V gene TRBV6-4; TCRdb outputs TRBD1, but without DNA this stays unchecked. Germline values: CDR1 MRHNA, CDR2 SNTAGT. The CDR3 length is 14 residues. CDR3 residues: CASSDSTGGGELFF.

This CDR3 is CASSLGGDREGTEAFF. The V call is TRBV5-6, the J call TRBJ1-1; TCRdb's D gene call, TRBD1, goes unchecked for lack of DNA. Germline V lookup: CDR1 SGHDT, CDR2 YYEEEE. The CDR3 consists of 16 residues.

V usage is TRBV5-6 and J usage is TRBJ2-2; TCRdb indicates TRBD1, and absent DNA this call remains unverified. The germline gives CDR1 SGHDT, CDR2 YYEEEE. The CDR3 loop spans 16 amino acids. CDR3 sequence reads: CASSLAASGFIGELFF.

J is TRBJ2-1 and V is TRBV20-1; the D call of TRBD1 rests on TCRdb alone, since no DNA is present to check it. In germline, CDR1 is DFQATT, CDR2 SNEGSKA (reference sequence). This CDR3 has 16 amino acids. Here the CDR3 reads CSARGSGTVFYNEQFF.

CDR3 amino acids: CASSYSAPTSSYNEQFF. This chain uses TRBV6-2 or TRBV6-3 with TRBJ2-1; the TRBD1 assignment by TCRdb is unverifiable without DNA. The germline CDR1 and CDR2 sequences are MNHEY and SVGEGT. The CDR3 has 17 amino acids.

This chain joins TRBV10-2 and TRBJ2-5; TCRdb's assignment of TRBD1 cannot be checked, as there is no DNA. The CDR3 is made up of 13 amino acids. Germline-derived CDR1 and CDR2 are WSHSY and SAAADI. CDR3 amino acids: CASGDITTGSQYF.

This chain joins TRBV18 and TRBJ2-1; TCRdb calls TRBD2, which cannot be checked without DNA. The CDR3 length is 17 residues. The germline gives CDR1 KGHSH, CDR2 LQKENI. CDR3 loop: CASSPPLAGRGYNEQFF. Variable domain in full (rest from reference TRBV18 and TRBJ2-1): NAGVMQNPRHLVRRRGQEARLRCSPMKGHSHVYWYRQLPEEGLKFMVYLQKENIIDESGMPKERFSAEFPKEGPSILRIQQVVRGDSAAYFCASSPPLAGRGYNEQFFGPGTRLTVL.

The gene calls are TRBV13 and TRBJ2-1; the TRBD2 assignment by TCRdb is unverifiable without DNA. Germline V gene lookup returns CDR1 PRHDT and CDR2 FYEKMQ (reference sequence). This CDR3 has 16 amino acids. The CDR3 spells CASSQSGTSGRHEQFF.

The CDR3 protein is CASSPSSRQGWNEQFF. This chain connects TRBV18 to TRBJ2-1; TCRdb calls TRBD1, which cannot be checked without DNA. CDR1 and CDR2 from the germline V gene are KGHSH and LQKENI. The CDR3 runs to 16 residues.

V and J are TRBV12-3 or TRBV12-4 and TRBJ2-7. The CDR3 consists of 13 residues. The CDR3 loop reads CASSLAGPYEQYF.

CDR3 in amino acids: CAWSQLAGEDNEQFF. V gene TRBV30 combines with J gene TRBJ2-1; TCRdb lists TRBD2, though no DNA is available to test this call. Germline V lookup: CDR1 GTSNPN, CDR2 SVGIG (reference sequence). The CDR3 runs 15 residues.

The rearrangement uses TRBV28 and TRBJ2-7. CDR3 size: 14 residues. The germline V gene has CDR1 MDHEN and CDR2 SYDVKM. The CDR3 loop is CASSLPGGTYEQYF.

V gene TRBV29-1 combines with J gene TRBJ2-1. This CDR3 contains 14 residues. Germline V CDR1 and CDR2: SQVTM, ANQGSEA. CDR3 sequence reads: CSVSDRNSYNEQFF.

The rearrangement joins TRBV13 to TRBJ2-3; TCRdb indicates TRBD2, and absent DNA this call remains unverified. Germline CDR1 is PRHDT and CDR2 is FYEKMQ (reference sequence). This CDR3 contains 17 residues. CDR3 residues: CASSSRTSGGNTDTQYF.

The chain uses TRBV4-1 and TRBJ2-1; TCRdb proposes TRBD2, but this gene call is untestable without DNA. From germline, CDR1 is MGHRA and CDR2 YSYEKL. The CDR3 runs to 15 residues. The CDR3 here is CASSQVASGVDEQFF.

The chain joins TRBV6-5 to TRBJ1-4; checking the TCRdb D call of TRBD1 is not possible without DNA. CDR1 and CDR2 (germline): MNHEY, SVGAGI. The CDR3 consists of 14 residues. CDR3 region: CASSPDGTNEKLFF.

This rearrangement joins TRBV20-1 to TRBJ2-1. This CDR3 spans 15 amino acids. Per germline, CDR1 DFQATT and CDR2 SNEGSKA (reference sequence). The CDR3 region is CSARDLVFSYNEQFF.

The chain carries TRBV28 and TRBJ2-7; TCRdb's D call of TRBD2 is untestable without DNA. The germline gives CDR1 MDHEN, CDR2 SYDVKM. There are 15 residues in the CDR3. This CDR3 reads CASSDVGRLEYEQYF.

The rearrangement joins TRBV9 to TRBJ2-1; as DNA is missing, the TRBD1 call by TCRdb cannot be tested. Germline-derived CDR1 and CDR2 are SGDLS and YYNGEE. CDR3 size: 14 residues. CDR3 amino acids: CASSPPGRNNEQFF.

The rearrangement uses TRBV6-2 or TRBV6-3 and TRBJ1-1; checking the TCRdb D call of TRBD1 is not possible without DNA. Germline V gives CDR1 MNHEY, CDR2 SVGEGT. The CDR3 sequence is 14 residues long. The chain's CDR3 is CASSYSDRGFEAFF.

This chain links TRBV29-1 with TRBJ2-7. Germline CDR1 is SQVTM and CDR2 is ANQGSEA. The CDR3 extends over 15 amino acids. This chain's CDR3 is CSVEDTELGLYEQYF.

The chain is built from TRBV9 and TRBJ2-1. Germline lookup yields CDR1 SGDLS and CDR2 YYNGEE. The CDR3 contains 14 residues. The CDR3: CASSVGQSNNEQFF.

The chain is built from TRBV5-6 and TRBJ2-5; lacking DNA, the TRBD2 call made by TCRdb goes unchecked. Germline CDR1 reads SGHDT; CDR2 reads YYEEEE. The CDR3 extends over 18 amino acids. The CDR3 loop reads CASSLASWNLAYQETQYF.

V and J are TRBV5-4 and TRBJ2-5; checking the TCRdb D call of TRBD1 is not possible without DNA. Germline-derived CDR1 and CDR2 are SGHNT and YYREEE (reference sequence). This CDR3 spans 15 amino acids. The CDR3 here is CASSTRLMTEETQYF.